Listed below are T cell receptor beta chains from one sample, sequenced in a study of cytomegalovirus exposure and HLA in healthy donors. Profiled with immunoSEQ multiplex PCR; TCRdb holds only in-frame clones, not every one. The table includes around 170,000 clones, roughly 77% detected once. The sample consisted of PBMCs. The receptors here all came from a woman aged 25 to 39 in good health and CMV-seronegative. CDR3s include the opening cysteine and the closing phenylalanine or tryptophan. A D gene is named only where the DNA matches it firmly. Clone size is given for some rows only: seen once, a few or many times, or a class if the clone is expanded.

NA	TRBJ1-2	NA	TRBV29-1	TGCAGCGTTGAATTCAGGGGCCAACGAACATATGGCTACACCTTC	CSVEFRGQRTYGYTF
NA	TRBJ1-4	NA	TRBV5-8	TGTGCCAGCAGCTTGCGCGACTATGAAAAACTGTTTTTT	CASSLRDYEKLFF
NA	TRBJ2-7	NA	TRBV27	TGTGCCAGCAGTTTAGTCCAGTCCTCCCTCTACGAGCAGTACTTC	CASSLVQSSLYEQYF
NA	TRBJ1-2	TRBD1	TRBV4-2	TGTGCCAGCAGCCAAGGCCGCGGACAGGCGGGGTATGGCTACACCTTC	CASSQGRGQAGYGYTF
NA	TRBJ1-2	NA	TRBV7-8	TGTGCCAGCAGCTTAGTGGCAGAGGGAGCCTGGACGGGCTACACCTTC	CASSLVAEGAWTGYTF
NA	TRBJ2-2	NA	TRBV7-2	TGTGCCAGCAGCGCGATTTACAGTCCCGGGGAGCTGTTTTTT	CASSAIYSPGELFF
NA	TRBJ1-5	TRBD1	TRBV2	TGTGCCAGCAGTGAAGCCCTCGACAGGGGAAATCAGCCCCAGCATTTT	CASSEALDRGNQPQHF
NA	TRBJ1-2	NA	TRBV4-2	TGTGCCAGCAGCCAAGGGGTTGGGGGGAGCTATGGCTACACCTTC	CASSQGVGGSYGYTF
NA	TRBJ1-2	NA	TRBV7-9	TGTTCCAGCAGCCCCGTTAACTATGGCTACACCTTC	CSSSPVNYGYTF
NA	TRBJ2-5	TRBD2	TRBV5-1	TGCGCCAGCAGCCCCGCCGGGGCGGACGGGGGGGTATTTGGGACCCAGTACTTC	CASSPAGADGGVFGTQYF
NA	TRBJ1-6	NA	TRBV7-9	TGTGCCAGCAGCCCGGGGGGGACGGATAATTCACCCCTCCACTTT	CASSPGGTDNSPLHF
NA	TRBJ1-2	NA	TRBV4-2	TGTGCCAGCAGCCAAGATGTTCGTGAGTTAGCTAACTATGGCTACACCTTC	CASSQDVRELANYGYTF
few	TRBJ1-1	TRBD1	TRBV5-6	TGTGCCATGGGGGACAGGGTAGGGACTGAAGCTTTCTTT	CAMGDRVGTEAFF
once	TRBJ2-3	NA	TRBV9	TGTGCCAGCAGCCCTTTTGGCGGTGGCACAGATACGCAGTATTTT	CASSPFGGGTDTQYF
NA	TRBJ1-5	NA	TRBV5-5	TGTGCCAGCAGCCGGGGGGACTATAGCAATCAGCCCCAGCATTTT	CASSRGDYSNQPQHF
NA	TRBJ2-3	TRBD1	TRBV5-1	TGCGCCAGCAGCTTGGACGGGACAGGGAGCACAGATACGCAGTATTTT	CASSLDGTGSTDTQYF
NA	TRBJ1-6	NA	TRBV4-2	TGTGCCAGCAGCCAGATGGAGGTTCCTAATTCACCCCTCCACTTT	CASSQMEVPNSPLHF
once	TRBJ1-4	NA	TRBV5-5	TGTGCCAGCAGCTTCCAAGGCGGGCAAAATGAAAAACTGTTTTTT	CASSFQGGQNEKLFF
NA	TRBJ2-7	TRBD1	TRBV6-6	TGTGCCAGCAGCCTGGACAGGCCCTACGAGCAGTACTTC	CASSLDRPYEQYF
few	TRBJ1-2	NA	TRBV14	TGTGCCAGCAGCCAAGATGCAGGGGTCGGTTGGGGCTACACCTTC	CASSQDAGVGWGYTF
NA	TRBJ2-7	TRBD1	TRBV7-3	TGTGCCAGCAGTCCAGGGGGCCCCTCCTACGAGCAGTACTTC	CASSPGGPSYEQYF
NA	TRBJ1-4	TRBD1	TRBV15	TGTGCCACCAGCATATCAGGGGGCACTAATGAAAAACTGTTTTTT	CATSISGGTNEKLFF
NA	TRBJ2-5	TRBD2	TRBV2	TGTGCCAGCAGTAAGGGACTAGCGGGGGCCGGGGGGACCCAGTACTTC	CASSKGLAGAGGTQYF
few	TRBJ1-5	TRBD1	TRBV5-6	TGTGCCAGCAGCTCCGGGACAGGGCTGAGCAATCAGCCCCAGCATTTT	CASSSGTGLSNQPQHF
NA	TRBJ2-5	NA	TRBV2	TGTGCCAGCGGCCTATTGTTGGGAGAGCAGTACTTC	CASGLLLGEQYF
NA	TRBJ1-6	NA	TRBV6-1	TGTGCCAGCAGTGCCCGACCAGGATACTATAATTCACCCCTCCACTTT	CASSARPGYYNSPLHF
few	TRBJ2-3	NA	TRBV2	TGTGCCAGCAGTGACTCAGATACGCAGTATTTT	CASSDSDTQYF
NA	TRBJ1-6	NA	TRBV19	TGTGCCAGTAGAAGACAGATTCATTCACCCCTCCACTTT	CASRRQIHSPLHF
NA	TRBJ2-3	NA	TRBV14	TGTGCCAGCAGCCAAGTCCAGTACGGGAGTCATACGCAGTATTTT	CASSQVQYGSHTQYF
NA	TRBJ2-7	TRBD1	TRBV10-3	TGTGCCACCCAACGAGGCCGACAGGGGAAAAGGTTTATCGACGAGCAGTACTTC	CATQRGRQGKRFIDEQYF
few	TRBJ1-4	NA	TRBV10-3	TGTGCCATCAGTGGAGGACAGAATGAAAAACTGTTTTTT	CAISGGQNEKLFF
NA	TRBJ1-1	NA	TRBV2	TGTGCCAGCAGTGGCAGGAACCAGAACACTGAAGCTTTCTTT	CASSGRNQNTEAFF
NA	TRBJ1-1	NA	TRBV20-1	TGCAGTGCTAGTCCGGGTGAAGCTTTCTTT	CSASPGEAFF
NA	TRBJ1-6	NA	TRBV30	TGTGCCTGGAGTGTACCGAACAGGATTTCACCCCTCCACTTT	CAWSVPNRISPLHF
NA	TRBJ1-4	NA	TRBV10-1	TGCGCCAGCAGTGAGTCCGGCAGGGGTGAAAAACTGTTTTTT	CASSESGRGEKLFF
NA	TRBJ2-2	NA	TRBV19	TGTGCCAGTAGTATTGACAGGAACACCGGGGAGCTGTTTTTT	CASSIDRNTGELFF
NA	TRBJ2-7	TRBD1	TRBV6-5	TGTGCCAGCAGTTCCGACGACAGGGGCGAGCAGTACTTC	CASSSDDRGEQYF
NA	TRBJ1-1	NA	TRBV9	TGTGCCAGCAGCGTAGATGGGGTCGGGGGCACTGAAGCTTTCTTT	CASSVDGVGGTEAFF
NA	TRBJ2-5	TRBD2	TRBV7-2	TGTGCCAGCAGCTTAGACGGGGGGGCCCCAGAGACCCAGTACTTC	CASSLDGGAPETQYF
NA	TRBJ2-1	TRBD2	TRBV10-3	TGTGCCATCAAGACTAGCGGGGCGTACAATGAGCAGTTCTTC	CAIKTSGAYNEQFF
once	TRBJ2-3	TRBD1	TRBV19	TGTGCCAGTAGATCCACCCGGACAGGGGGCACCACAGATACGCAGTATTTT	CASRSTRTGGTTDTQYF
few	TRBJ1-5	TRBD1	TRBV27	TGTGCCAGCAGTTGGGACAGGGATCAGCCCCAGCATTTT	CASSWDRDQPQHF
NA	TRBJ1-5	NA	TRBV9	TGTGCCAGCAGTCAGGGGCTGTCTCAGCCCCAGCATTTT	CASSQGLSQPQHF
NA	TRBJ1-2	NA	TRBV5-1	TGCGCCAGCAGCGCCGGGACAAACTATGGCTACACCTTC	CASSAGTNYGYTF
NA	TRBJ1-6	NA	TRBV18	TGTGCCAGCTCATTCCTCGATTCACCCCTCCACTTT	CASSFLDSPLHF
NA	TRBJ2-5	NA	TRBV18	TGTGCCAGCTCATCCTATAGCCAGGAGACCCAGTACTTC	CASSSYSQETQYF